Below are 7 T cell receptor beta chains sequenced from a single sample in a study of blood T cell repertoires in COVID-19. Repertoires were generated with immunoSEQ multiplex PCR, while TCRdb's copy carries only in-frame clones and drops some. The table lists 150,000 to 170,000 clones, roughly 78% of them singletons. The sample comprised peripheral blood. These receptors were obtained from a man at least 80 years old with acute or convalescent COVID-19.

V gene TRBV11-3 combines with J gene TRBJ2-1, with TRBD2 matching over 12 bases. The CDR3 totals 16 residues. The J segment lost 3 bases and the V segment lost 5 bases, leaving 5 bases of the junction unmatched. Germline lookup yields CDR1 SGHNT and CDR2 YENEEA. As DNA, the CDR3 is TGTGCCAGCAGCCTGACTAGCGGGGGCCTCTACAATGAGCAGTTCTTC. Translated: CASSLTSGGLYNEQFF.

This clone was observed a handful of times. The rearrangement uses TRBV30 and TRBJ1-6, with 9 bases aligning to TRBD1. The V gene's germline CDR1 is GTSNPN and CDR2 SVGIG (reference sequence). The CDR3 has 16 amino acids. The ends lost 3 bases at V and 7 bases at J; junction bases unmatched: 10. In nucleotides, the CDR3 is TGTGCCTGGAGCCCCGAGGTTGGGACAGGGAATTCACCCCTCCACTTT. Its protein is CAWSPEVGTGNSPLHF.

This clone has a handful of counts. The CDR3 sequence: CASSLVPDSPLHF. In nucleotides, the CDR3 is TGTGCCAGCAGCCTAGTCCCGGATTCACCCCTCCACTTT. The chain employs TRBV7-2 and TRBJ1-6; D unresolved. With 5 bases removed from V and 8 bases from J, the gap between germline ends came to 10 bases. The CDR3 runs to 13 residues. The germline CDR1 and CDR2 sequences are SGHTA and FQGNSA.

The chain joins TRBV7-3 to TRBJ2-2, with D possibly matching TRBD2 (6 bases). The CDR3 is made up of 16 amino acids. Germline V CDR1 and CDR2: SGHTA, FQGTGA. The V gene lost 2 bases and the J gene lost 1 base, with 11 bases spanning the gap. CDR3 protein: CASSLLGGMNTGELFF. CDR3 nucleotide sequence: TGTGCCAGCAGCTTATTGGGCGGGATGAACACCGGGGAGCTGTTTTTT. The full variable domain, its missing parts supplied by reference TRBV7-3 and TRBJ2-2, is GAGVSQTPSNKVTEKGKYVELRCDPISGHTALYWYRQSLGQGPEFLIYFQGTGAADDSGLPNDRFFAVRPEGSVSTLKIQRTERGDSAVYLCASSLLGGMNTGELFFGEGSRLTVL.

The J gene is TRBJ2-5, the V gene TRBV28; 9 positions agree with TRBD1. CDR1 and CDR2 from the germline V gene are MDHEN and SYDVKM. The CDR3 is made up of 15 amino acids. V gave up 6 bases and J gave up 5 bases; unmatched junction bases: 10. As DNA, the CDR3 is TGTGCCAGCAGGCCTTCGGGACAGGGAGGGGAGACCCAGTACTTC. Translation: CASRPSGQGGETQYF.

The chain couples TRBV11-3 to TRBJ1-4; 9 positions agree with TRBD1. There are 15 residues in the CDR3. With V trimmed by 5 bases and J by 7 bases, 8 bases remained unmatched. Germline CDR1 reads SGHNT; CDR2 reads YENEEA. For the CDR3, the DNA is TGTGCCAGCAGCCCGGACAGGGGCCGGCGTGAAAAACTGTTTTTT. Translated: CASSPDRGRREKLFF.

CDR3 in DNA: TGTGCCAGCAGCGTCAGACAGTTAGCGAACACCGGGGAGCTGTTTTTT. Amino acids: CASSVRQLANTGELFF. The chain uses TRBV2 and TRBJ2-2; a possible D gene is TRBD1 (5 bases). V dropped 6 bases and J dropped 0 bases, with 14 bases sitting between them. CDR1 is SNHLY and CDR2 is FYNNEI in the germline V gene. The CDR3 length is 16 residues.